The 8 T cell receptor beta chains in this list originate from one sample, sequenced in a study of T cell responses to AZD1222 COVID-19 vaccine. This table comes from immunoSEQ multiplex PCR, and its TCRdb copy is limited to in-frame clones, with some not included. This table holds 120,000 or so clones, around 85% found once. The material was peripheral blood, obtained on day 0 of AZD1222 vaccination. These TCRs come from an adult in good health.

The V gene is TRBV19, the J gene TRBJ1-2, with D possibly being TRBD1 (6 bases). V was cut by 3 bases and J by 5 bases, with 13 bases left in between. The CDR3 covers 14 residues. Germline values: CDR1 LNHDA, CDR2 SQIVND (reference sequence). The CDR3 DNA follows: TGTGCCAGTAGTATTGGACAGACAACATATGGCTACACCTTC. It translates to CASSIGQTTYGYTF. Full variable domain (rest looked up from reference TRBV19 and TRBJ1-2): DGGITQSPKYLFRKEGQNVTLSCEQNLNHDAMYWYRQDPGQGLRLIYYSQIVNDFQKGDIAEGYSVSREKKESFPLTVTSAQKNPTAFYLCASSIGQTTYGYTFGSGTRLTVV.

This clone was recorded once. The chain carries TRBV6-2 or TRBV6-3 and TRBJ2-1; 9 bases are a match to TRBD2. CDR3 length equals 13 residues. Germline lookup yields CDR1 MNHEY and CDR2 SVGEGT. Germline trimming cut 6 bases from V and 8 bases from J; bases unmatched to any gene: 5. CDR3 sequence: CASSKGLADEQFF. For the CDR3, the DNA is TGTGCCAGCAGCAAGGGACTAGCAGATGAGCAGTTCTTC.

The V gene is TRBV18, the J gene TRBJ2-7, with 8 bases identical to TRBD1. V trimming: 5 bases; J trimming: 1 base; junction bases outside the gene matches: 16. Germline CDR1 KGHSH, CDR2 LQKENI. The CDR3 runs to 18 residues. The CDR3: CASSSVTQRTGMSYEQYF. Here the CDR3 DNA reads TGTGCCAGCTCATCTGTCACCCAAAGGACAGGGATGTCCTACGAGCAGTACTTC.

The chain employs TRBV7-9 and TRBJ1-6; 8 nucleotides align to TRBD1. V lost 5 bases to trimming and J lost 6 bases; unmatched junction nucleotides: 3. The length of the CDR3 is 14 residues. Germline loops: CDR1 SEHNR, CDR2 FQNEAQ (reference sequence). This CDR3 reads CASSPGQGNSPLHF. The CDR3 DNA sequence: TGTGCCAGCAGCCCCGGACAGGGTAATTCACCCCTCCACTTT.

The chain carries TRBV5-1 and TRBJ2-1; 13 nucleotides match TRBD2. The CDR3 extends over 15 amino acids. Germline V gene data show CDR1 as SGHRS and CDR2 as YFSETQ. V lost 0 bases to trimming and J lost 9 bases; unmatched junction nucleotides: 3. DNA for the CDR3: TGCGCCAGCAGCTTGGGACTAGCGGGAGGTCTTGAGCAGTTCTTC. Translation: CASSLGLAGGLEQFF.

The table lists this clone with a count of one. The V gene is TRBV19, the J gene TRBJ2-7, with 9 bases aligning to TRBD1. Germline CDR1 is LNHDA and CDR2 is SQIVND (reference sequence). Trimming took 3 bases from V and 4 from J; bases not matched to a gene: 10. This CDR3 has 16 amino acids. The CDR3, as DNA: TGTGCCAGTAGTATCACCGGGACAGGGTTTATTTACGAGCAGTACTTC. Its translation: CASSITGTGFIYEQYF.

The CDR3 DNA is TGTGCCAGCAGCCTTTCTTATACTAGCGGGGGCTACGAGCAGTACTTC. It yields the protein CASSLSYTSGGYEQYF. The chain combines TRBV7-9 with TRBJ2-7, with 11 bases matching TRBD2. Germline V gene lookup returns CDR1 SEHNR and CDR2 FQNEAQ (reference sequence). V dropped 5 bases and J dropped 3; count of bases not matched to a gene: 9. The CDR3 spans 16 residues. The entire variable domain, with the rest obtained from reference TRBV7-9 and TRBJ2-7, is as follows: DTGVSQNPRHKITKRGQNVTFRCDPISEHNRLYWYRQTLGQGPEFLTYFQNEAQLEKSRLLSDRFSAERPKGSFSTLEIQRTEQGDSAMYLCASSLSYTSGGYEQYFGPGTRLTVT.

The genes are TRBV29-1 and TRBJ1-2; 9 nucleotides match TRBD1. Per the germline V gene, CDR1 is SQVTM and CDR2 is ANQGSEA. This CDR3 has 12 residues. Losses at the gene ends were 7 bases for V and 3 bases for J; bases not matched to a gene: 3. In nucleotides, the CDR3 is TGCAGCGCGGGACAGGGCGACTATGGCTACACCTTC. Translation gives CSAGQGDYGYTF.